This TCR beta chain was found in a study of blood T cell repertoires in COVID-19. Study overall: Donors in Cohort 3 counted as recovered after two negative PCRs, clearance, or symptom resolution. From T cells, B-cell-depleted T cells, or PBMCs came the material, which was cDNA or gDNA.

Original methodology: Amplification of reference gene primers provided the estimated nucleated cell counts. Assay used: immunoSEQ multiplex PCR; TCRdb lists only in-frame clones, some missing. V and J calls and clone size are as listed in that table; D and trimming were resolved from the DNA. This sample has 350,000 to 450,000 clones; roughly 86% occur once, and the top ten carry 1.9%. This CDR3 is 15 amino acids long. The J segment lost 2 bases and the V segment lost 3 bases, leaving 5 bases of the junction unmatched. Germline CDR1 is DFQATT and CDR2 is SNEGSKA (reference sequence). Cohorts were based on clinical histories the participants reported.

The rearrangement links TRBV20-1 to TRBJ2-1; the match to TRBD2 covers 9 bases. The material sequenced was PBMCs or T cells enriched from blood (not recorded which). This receptor was obtained from a man aged 35-49 years in a cohort exposed to, infected with or recovered from COVID-19 (not recorded which). The CDR3 is CSASLAGGPYNEQFF. DNA of the CDR3: TGCAGTGCTAGTTTGGCGGGAGGGCCCTACAATGAGCAGTTCTTC.